The 20 T cell receptor beta chains below were found in one sample sequenced in a study of blood T cells in healthy people across ages. Sample-barcoded 5' priming and a J-beta primer mix drove a second PCR of 7 to 11 cycles. One entry per CDR3 protein, called by TCRdb with MiXCR from the 5' RACE reads. This table holds about 1.8 million distinct CDR3 sequences, around 48% found once. The sequencing sample was made of blood. These receptor sequences come from a woman aged 40 to 49 in good health.

This chain joins TRBV6-1 and TRBJ1-5; D might be TRBD1 (6 bases). Germline V gene data show CDR1 as MNHNS and CDR2 as SASEGT. V shed 6 bases and J shed 7 bases, with 19 bases lying between them. The CDR3 loop spans 15 amino acids. This chain's CDR3 is CASRSTDRKGQPQHF. The DNA for the CDR3 is TGTGCCAGCAGATCTACCGACAGGAAGGGCCAGCCCCAGCATTTT.

This clonotype appeared once. The CDR3 DNA reads TGTGCCAGCAGTTTATCCAACCCCTACGAGCAGTACTTC. Amino acids: CASSLSNPYEQYF. The V gene is TRBV28, the J gene TRBJ2-7; D not resolved. The CDR3 runs 13 residues. V gave up 1 base and J gave up 2 bases, with 6 bases separating them. CDR1 and CDR2 from the germline V gene are MDHEN and SYDVKM.

In this sample, this clonotype turned up a few times. The genes are TRBV15 and TRBJ1-4; tentatively, D is TRBD1 (6 bases). The CDR3 covers 16 residues. The germline gives CDR1 LNHNV, CDR2 YYDKDF (reference sequence). Trimming took off 1 base at V and 7 bases at J, with 16 bases between the two ends. The CDR3, as DNA: TGTGCCACCAGCAGAGGACAGGAGATGTCCCTTGAAAAACTGTTTTTT. Amino acid sequence: CATSRGQEMSLEKLFF.

The rearrangement joins TRBV14 to TRBJ2-2; maybe TRBD2 (5 bases). Germline V gene data show CDR1 as SGHDN and CDR2 as FVKESK. The CDR3 has 15 residues. Trimming took off 4 bases at V and 2 bases at J, with 11 bases between the two ends. Here the CDR3 reads CASSPVRENTGELFF. CDR3 coding DNA: TGTGCCAGCAGCCCGGTCCGGGAAAACACCGGGGAGCTGTTTTTT.

This chain joins TRBV7-8 and TRBJ2-6, with TRBD1 matching 7 bases. The CDR3 consists of 21 residues. Germline V gives CDR1 SGHVS, CDR2 FQNEAQ. The ends lost 5 bases at V and 4 bases at J; junction bases unmatched: 23. CDR3 DNA sequence: TGTGCCAGCAGCCAAGCGAACCTCAGAACAGGGGCGTTCTCCGGGGCCAACGTCCTGACTTTC. It codes for CASSQANLRTGAFSGANVLTF.

The J gene is TRBJ2-3, the V gene TRBV6-2 or TRBV6-3, with TRBD1 identical over 7 bases. V gave up 11 bases and J gave up 2 bases; unmatched junction bases: 13. CDR3 size: 15 residues. Germline V gene data show CDR1 as MNHEY and CDR2 as SVGEGT. CDR3 nucleotides: TGTGCCGCCAAGGGGGACAGATCTTCCACAGATACGCAGTATTTT. It encodes CAAKGDRSSTDTQYF.

In its sample, this clonotype was seen many times. The chain links TRBV29-1 to TRBJ2-5, with 8 bases that match TRBD2. Unmatched junction bases numbered 2, after V lost 7 bases and J lost 1 base. The CDR3 runs to 12 residues. Germline lookup yields CDR1 SQVTM and CDR2 ANQGSEA. CDR3 nucleotide sequence: TGCAGCGGCGGGGGGCTCCAAGAGACCCAGTACTTC. Protein product: CSGGGLQETQYF.

This chain uses TRBV6-2 or TRBV6-3 with TRBJ1-2; 9 positions match TRBD1. The CDR3 spans 17 residues. V dropped 5 bases and J dropped 5; count of bases not matched to a gene: 15. Germline assignment: CDR1 MNHEY and CDR2 SVGEGT. The CDR3 DNA reads as TGTGCCAGCAGTCCTCGAGGCGGACAGGGGTTTATGTATGGCTACACCTTC. Its protein is CASSPRGGQGFMYGYTF.

This clonotype was recorded a few times. The chain carries TRBV12-3 or TRBV12-4 and TRBJ1-2; weak D call: TRBD1 (5 bases). V lost 6 bases, J lost 6 bases, and 11 bases lay in between. CDR3 size: 12 residues. The DNA of the CDR3 is TGTGCCAGCAGGGGGACTTACCATGGCTACACCTTC. It codes for CASRGTYHGYTF.

This clonotype was observed a few times. This rearrangement joins TRBV10-3 to TRBJ2-1; D is ambiguous. Trimming pared 6 bases from V and 6 bases from J, leaving 9 bases between. The CDR3 has 12 residues. CDR1 is ENHRY, CDR2 SYGVKD, per germline. CDR3 nucleotides: TGTGCCATCAGCTCAGGTACCAATGAGCAGTTCTTC. This encodes CAISSGTNEQFF.

The V call is TRBV12-3 or TRBV12-4, the J call TRBJ2-7; 12 bases line up with TRBD1. The CDR3 extends over 16 amino acids. The junction had 8 bases not matched to a gene; V was cut back by 5 bases and J by 3 bases. The CDR3 loop reads CASSPGTGGPSYEQYF. The DNA of the CDR3 is TGTGCCAGCAGTCCCGGGACAGGGGGCCCCAGCTACGAGCAGTACTTC.

V gene TRBV6-1 combines with J gene TRBJ1-6, with TRBD1 as a possible D gene (6 bases). V shed 5 bases and J shed 8 bases, with 19 bases lying between them. The length of the CDR3 is 16 residues. Germline V CDR1 and CDR2: MNHNS, SASEGT. The CDR3 DNA sequence: TGTGCCAGCAGTCCAGCGACAGGCGGCGTGGATTCACCCCTCCACTTT. It codes for CASSPATGGVDSPLHF.

Turning to this clonotype: Possible read error: a much larger clone is one base away. The chain recombines TRBV6-2 or TRBV6-3 with TRBJ1-2, with no clear D. Germline assignment: CDR1 MNHEY and CDR2 SVGEGT. The V end was cut by 5 bases, the J end by 4 bases, with 11 bases between. This CDR3 region has 13 residues. CDR3 sequence: CASSPDGFYGYTF. Here the CDR3 DNA reads TGTGCCAGCAGTCCCGACGGTTTCTATGGCTACACCTTC.

This chain joins TRBV20-1 and TRBJ2-6; unclear D gene. V was clipped by 3 bases and J by 0 bases, with 15 bases between them. Germline-derived CDR1 and CDR2 are DFQATT and SNEGSKA (reference sequence). The CDR3 has 17 amino acids. The CDR3: CSARVGNFHSGANVLTF. CDR3 coding DNA: TGCAGTGCTAGGGTGGGGAACTTCCACTCTGGGGCCAACGTCCTGACTTTC.

This sequence joins TRBV7-2 and TRBJ1-1; 8 nucleotides agree with TRBD1. The CDR3 sequence is 15 residues long. Germline CDR1 and CDR2: SGHTA and FQGNSA. The junction had 5 bases not matched to a gene; V was cut back by 5 bases and J by 0 bases. CDR3 DNA sequence: TGTGCCAGCAGCCGGACAGGGCCAATGAACACTGAAGCTTTCTTT. This translates into CASSRTGPMNTEAFF.

This chain links TRBV5-1 with TRBJ2-3, with 9 positions matching TRBD2. CDR3 length: 16 residues. The trim removed 3 bases at V and 2 bases at J, leaving 7 bases unmatched. Germline V lookup: CDR1 SGHRS, CDR2 YFSETQ. This CDR3 is CASSSDSGGSTDTQYF. The CDR3 DNA sequence: TGCGCCAGCAGCTCGGATAGCGGGGGATCCACAGATACGCAGTATTTT.

This clonotype was seen only a few times. The chain has TRBV5-5 and TRBJ1-2; possible D gene TRBD1, 6 bases. V was clipped by 3 bases and J by 5 bases, with 17 bases between them. Germline-derived CDR1 and CDR2 are SGHKS and YYEKEE (reference sequence). The CDR3 extends over 15 amino acids. The CDR3 bases are TGTGCCAGCAGCTCGACGGGGGACATTGGTTATGGCTACACCTTC. Its protein product is CASSSTGDIGYGYTF.

Only one count was recorded for this clonotype. V gene TRBV29-1 combines with J gene TRBJ2-4; possible D gene TRBD1, 5 bases. The end of the DNA is better explained by TRBJ2-7, so the J call may be wrong. The germline V gene encodes CDR1 SQVTM and CDR2 ANQGSEA. The CDR3 covers 11 residues. The CDR3 DNA follows: TGCAGCGTTTTACAGGATTACGAGCAGTACTTC. The encoded protein is CSVLQDYEQYF.

The chain employs TRBV3-1 and TRBJ2-7; the D gene could be TRBD1 or TRBD2 (6 bases each). CDR1 and CDR2 from the germline V gene are LGHDT and YNNKEL (reference sequence). The CDR3 runs 15 residues. V was trimmed by 4 bases and J by 2 bases, leaving 15 bases between them. The CDR3 nucleotides are TGTGCCAGCAGCCCAGCATTGGGGGGCACCTACGAGCAGTACTTC. Translating gives CASSPALGGTYEQYF.

At least ten counts were recorded for this clonotype. The chain combines TRBV7-2 with TRBJ2-5; 9 nucleotides agree with TRBD1. Germline CDR1 SGHTA, CDR2 FQGNSA. This CDR3 has 15 residues. Germline trimming cut 1 base from V and 5 bases from J; bases unmatched to any gene: 5. The CDR3 region has the DNA TGTGCCAGCAGCTTAGAAGGGACAGGGATGGAGACCCAGTACTTC. As protein: CASSLEGTGMETQYF.